This entry is about one TCR beta chain. Per the original methods: The authors estimated nucleated cell counts from reference gene primer amplification. The table came from immunoSEQ multiplex PCR; TCRdb's copy has only in-frame clones and leaves some out. For V, J and clone size, that table is used; D and trimming come from the DNA. The sample has 200,000 to 300,000 clones, around nine tenths seen once. Germline-derived CDR1 and CDR2 are MNHEY and SVGEGT. The CDR3 is made up of 15 amino acids. V dropped 7 bases and J dropped 2 bases, with 17 bases sitting between them. The sample is drawn from a study of blood T cell repertoires in COVID-19. Participant reports of clinical history set cohort assignment.

Sequences were obtained from PBMCs or T cells enriched from blood (not recorded which). V usage is TRBV6-2 or TRBV6-3 and J usage is TRBJ1-2; the D gene is possibly TRBD1 (5 bases). This clonotype was sampled from a woman under 30 who had recovered from COVID-19. The CDR3 sequence is CASTPREGPNYGYTF. The CDR3 coding sequence is TGTGCCAGCACCCCACGGGAGGGGCCCAACTATGGCTACACCTTC.